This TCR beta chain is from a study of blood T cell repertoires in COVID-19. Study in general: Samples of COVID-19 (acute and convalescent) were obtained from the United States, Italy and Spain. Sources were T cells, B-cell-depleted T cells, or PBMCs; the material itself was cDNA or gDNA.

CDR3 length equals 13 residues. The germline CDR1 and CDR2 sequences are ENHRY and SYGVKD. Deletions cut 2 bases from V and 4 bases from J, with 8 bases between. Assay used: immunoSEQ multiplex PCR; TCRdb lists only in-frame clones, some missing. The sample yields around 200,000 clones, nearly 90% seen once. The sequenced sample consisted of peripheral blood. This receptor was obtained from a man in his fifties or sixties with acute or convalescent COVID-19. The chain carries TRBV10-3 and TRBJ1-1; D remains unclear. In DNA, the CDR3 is TGTGCCATCAGTGAGGAGGGCAGCACTGAAGCTTTCTTT. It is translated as CAISEEGSTEAFF.